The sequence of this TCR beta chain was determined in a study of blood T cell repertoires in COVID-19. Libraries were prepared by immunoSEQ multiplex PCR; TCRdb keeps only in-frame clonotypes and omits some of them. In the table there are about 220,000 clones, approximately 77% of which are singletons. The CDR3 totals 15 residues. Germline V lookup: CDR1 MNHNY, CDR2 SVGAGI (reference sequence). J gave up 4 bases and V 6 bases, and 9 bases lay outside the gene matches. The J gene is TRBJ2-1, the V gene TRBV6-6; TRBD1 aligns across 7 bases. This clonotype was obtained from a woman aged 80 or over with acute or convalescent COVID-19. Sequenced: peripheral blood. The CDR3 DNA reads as TGTGCCAGCAGCGAGCACAGGGGCTCATACAATGAGCAGTTCTTC. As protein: CASSEHRGSYNEQFF.